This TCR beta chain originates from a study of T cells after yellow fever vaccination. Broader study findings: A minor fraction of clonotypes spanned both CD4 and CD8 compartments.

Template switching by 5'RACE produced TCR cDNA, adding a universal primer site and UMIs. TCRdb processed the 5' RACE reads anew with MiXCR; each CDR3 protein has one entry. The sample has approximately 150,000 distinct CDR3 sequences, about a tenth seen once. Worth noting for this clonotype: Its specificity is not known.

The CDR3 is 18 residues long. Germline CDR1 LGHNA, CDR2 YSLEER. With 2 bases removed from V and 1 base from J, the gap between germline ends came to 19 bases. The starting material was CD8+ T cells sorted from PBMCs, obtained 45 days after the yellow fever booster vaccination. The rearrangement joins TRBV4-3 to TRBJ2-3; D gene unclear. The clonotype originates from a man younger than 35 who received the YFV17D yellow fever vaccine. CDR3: CASSQKVIRPVGTDTQYF. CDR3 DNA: TGCGCCAGCAGCCAAAAGGTAATCAGACCTGTTGGCACAGATACGCAGTATTTT.